The T cell receptor beta chain described here comes from a study of T cell repertoires in cytomegalovirus infection. Overall study: Based on public TCR beta signatures, there were indications of CMV infection and of a matching HLA type.

Whole-study findings and limits: There were HLA-C-restricted CMV-specific TCR beta clonotypes dominating the ex vivo response. Identification of carriers of CMV plus the relevant HLA was achieved through cumulative public TCR beta family frequency.

This clonotype was observed many times. Its antigen remains unidentified. In TCRdb, the reads were re-called with MiXCR into one record per CDR3 protein. The repertoire holds approximately 500,000 distinct CDR3 sequences, with approximately 15% as singletons. Trimming left V 5 bases short and J 4 bases short, with 9 bases between. The CDR3 length is 13 residues. This receptor was obtained from a human donor in good health (CMV status not recorded). Some clones in this sample may be carry-over from other donors' samples. Sequenced: CD8+ T cells from PBMCs. J is TRBJ2-1 and V is TRBV12-3 or TRBV12-4, with D perhaps matching TRBD1 (6 bases). The CDR3 region is CASSRDTYNEQFF. CDR3 nucleotide sequence: TGTGCCAGCAGTAGGGACACGTACAATGAGCAGTTCTTC.